The 11 T cell receptor beta chains below come from one sample, sequenced in a study of blood T cell repertoires in COVID-19. Clones were read by immunoSEQ multiplex PCR, and TCRdb kept only the in-frame ones, dropping some. The table has around 380,000 clones, approximately 80% seen once. Sequenced input: peripheral blood. Every receptor here comes from a human donor with acute or convalescent COVID-19. The donor label of this sample is uncertain.

The chain joins TRBV6-5 to TRBJ1-6; the D is unclear. Germline V gene lookup returns CDR1 MNHEY and CDR2 SVGAGI. Trimming pared 2 bases from V and 7 bases from J, leaving 15 bases between. CDR3 length: 16 amino acids. CDR3 amino acids: CASSYGRLRVNSPLHF. CDR3 bases: TGTGCCAGCAGTTACGGGCGCCTGAGAGTGAATTCACCCCTCCACTTT.

The chain uses TRBV19 and TRBJ1-5; 8 bases map to TRBD1. In germline, CDR1 is LNHDA, CDR2 SQIVND (reference sequence). CDR3 length: 14 amino acids. J gave up 5 bases and V 4 bases, and 4 bases lay outside the gene matches. CDR3 residues: CASSTTGGHQPQHF. CDR3 bases: TGTGCCAGTAGTACCACAGGGGGACATCAGCCCCAGCATTTT.

The rearrangement joins TRBV11-3 to TRBJ2-1, with D possibly matching TRBD2 (6 bases). CDR1 is SGHNT, CDR2 YENEEA, per germline. This CDR3 region has 13 residues. V was clipped by 4 bases and J by 8 bases, with 12 bases between them. CDR3 residues: CASSSRGGDEQFF. In nucleotides, the CDR3 is TGTGCCAGCAGCTCCCGGGGCGGGGATGAGCAGTTCTTC.

This sequence joins TRBV10-1 and TRBJ1-4; 9 bases fit TRBD1. Germline trimming cut 8 bases from V and 5 bases from J; bases unmatched to any gene: 9. The CDR3 contains 15 residues. The germline V gene has CDR1 WNHNN and CDR2 SYGVQD (reference sequence). CDR3 in DNA: TGCGCCAGCCCCGCGTCCGGGACAGGGAATGAAAAACTGTTTTTT. Protein: CASPASGTGNEKLFF.

In its sample, this clone was seen once. The rearrangement joins TRBV19 to TRBJ1-1; D is undetermined. V shed 4 bases and J shed 5 bases, with 14 bases lying between them. CDR3 size: 14 residues. From germline, CDR1 is LNHDA and CDR2 SQIVND (reference sequence). The CDR3 DNA sequence: TGTGCCAGTAGTACAAGTCCCAGCGGGACTGAAGCTTTCTTT. Translation: CASSTSPSGTEAFF.

This clone was detected once. This rearrangement joins TRBV19 to TRBJ1-1, with TRBD1 identical over 7 bases. This CDR3 contains 15 residues. V was clipped by 3 bases and J by 4 bases; unmatched bases: 8. Germline CDR1 LNHDA, CDR2 SQIVND (reference sequence). The DNA for the CDR3 is TGTGCCAGTAGTATGGCGAACAGGGGATCCACTGAAGCTTTCTTT. Its protein is CASSMANRGSTEAFF.

The gene calls are TRBV12-3 or TRBV12-4 and TRBJ2-1; 7 positions agree with TRBD2. The CDR3 runs to 13 residues. V gave up 3 bases and J gave up 6 bases; unmatched junction bases: 2. The CDR3 spells CASSFWGGNEQFF. The CDR3 bases are TGTGCCAGCAGTTTTTGGGGGGGCAATGAGCAGTTCTTC.

The chain couples TRBV30 to TRBJ1-1, with TRBD1 matching 9 bases. CDR3 size: 14 residues. Trimming at V came to 5 bases and at J to 5 bases, leaving 9 bases not matched to a gene. Germline CDR1 reads GTSNPN; CDR2 reads SVGIG (reference sequence). The CDR3: CAWWNRGRETEAFF. The CDR3, as DNA: TGTGCCTGGTGGAACAGGGGGCGGGAGACTGAAGCTTTCTTT.

This clone was observed a handful of times. In DNA, the CDR3 is TGTGCCACCAGCAGAGACGGGACTATGTTCTCCGGGGAGCTGTTTTTT. It is translated as CATSRDGTMFSGELFF. The chain is built from TRBV15 and TRBJ2-2; 7 bases line up with TRBD2. Germline V gives CDR1 LNHNV, CDR2 YYDKDF (reference sequence). V shed 0 bases and J 6 bases; nucleotides not matched to a gene: 7. The length of the CDR3 is 16 residues.

J is TRBJ2-3 and V is TRBV7-2; 7 bases fit TRBD1. V shed 3 bases, J shed 1 base, and the junction held 7 bases outside the gene matches. The germline gives CDR1 SGHTA, CDR2 FQGNSA. The CDR3 is 16 residues long. Here the CDR3 DNA reads TGTGCCAGCAGCTTTGGGACAGTCAGCGGCACAGATACGCAGTATTTT. Translation gives CASSFGTVSGTDTQYF.

The V and J genes are TRBV27 and TRBJ2-6, with D unresolved. V shed 3 bases and J shed 4 bases, with 13 bases lying between them. Germline V gives CDR1 MNHEY, CDR2 SMNVEV (reference sequence). This CDR3 has 16 amino acids. CDR3 sequence: CASSLIAGSGANVLTF. The CDR3 region has the DNA TGTGCCAGCAGTTTGATCGCAGGATCCGGGGCCAACGTCCTGACTTTC.